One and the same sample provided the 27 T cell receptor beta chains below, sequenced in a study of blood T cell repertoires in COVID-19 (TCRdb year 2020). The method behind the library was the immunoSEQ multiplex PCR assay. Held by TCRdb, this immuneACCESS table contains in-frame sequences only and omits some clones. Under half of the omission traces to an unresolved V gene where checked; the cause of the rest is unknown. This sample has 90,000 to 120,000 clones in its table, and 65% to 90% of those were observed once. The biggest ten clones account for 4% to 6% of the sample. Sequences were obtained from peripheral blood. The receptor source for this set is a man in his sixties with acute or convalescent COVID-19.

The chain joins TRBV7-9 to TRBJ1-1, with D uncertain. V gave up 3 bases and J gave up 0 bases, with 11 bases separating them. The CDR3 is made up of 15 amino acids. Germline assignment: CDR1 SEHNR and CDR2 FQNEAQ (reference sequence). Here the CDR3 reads CASSFGEAMNTEAFF. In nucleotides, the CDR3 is TGTGCCAGCAGCTTTGGGGAGGCAATGAACACTGAAGCTTTCTTT.

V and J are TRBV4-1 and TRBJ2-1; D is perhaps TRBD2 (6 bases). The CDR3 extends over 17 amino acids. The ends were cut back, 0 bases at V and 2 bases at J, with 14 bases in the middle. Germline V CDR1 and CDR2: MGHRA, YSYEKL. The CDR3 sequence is CASSQDPGLATYNEQFF. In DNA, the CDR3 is TGCGCCAGCAGCCAAGATCCGGGGCTAGCGACCTACAATGAGCAGTTCTTC.

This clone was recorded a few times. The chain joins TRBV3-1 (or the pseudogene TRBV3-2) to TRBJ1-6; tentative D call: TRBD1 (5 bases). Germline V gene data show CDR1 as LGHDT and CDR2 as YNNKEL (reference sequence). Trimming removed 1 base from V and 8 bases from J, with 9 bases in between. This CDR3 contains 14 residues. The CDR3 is CASSQAGRYSPLHF. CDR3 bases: TGTGCCAGCAGCCAAGCAGGGAGGTATTCACCCCTCCACTTT.

In nucleotides, the CDR3 is TGTGCCAGTAGTATCGCACAGCTTGGAAACACCATATATTTT. Encoded protein: CASSIAQLGNTIYF. The chain couples TRBV19 to TRBJ1-3; the D is unclear. The CDR3 covers 14 residues. Looked up from germline, CDR1 is LNHDA and CDR2 is SQIVND (reference sequence). Deletions cut 3 bases from V and 3 bases from J, with 9 bases between.

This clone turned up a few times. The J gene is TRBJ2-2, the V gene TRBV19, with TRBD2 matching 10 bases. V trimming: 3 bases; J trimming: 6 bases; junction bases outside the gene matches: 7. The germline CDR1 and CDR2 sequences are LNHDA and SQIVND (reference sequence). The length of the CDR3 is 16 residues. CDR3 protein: CASSIISGRLAGELFF. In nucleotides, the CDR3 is TGTGCCAGTAGTATCATTAGCGGGAGGTTGGCCGGGGAGCTGTTTTTT.

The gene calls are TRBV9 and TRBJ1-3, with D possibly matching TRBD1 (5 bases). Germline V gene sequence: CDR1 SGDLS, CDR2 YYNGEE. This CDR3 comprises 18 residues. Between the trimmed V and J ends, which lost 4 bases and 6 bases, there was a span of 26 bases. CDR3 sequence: CASSPRQTASVLENTIYF. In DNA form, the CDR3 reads TGTGCCAGCAGCCCCCGACAGACCGCTAGCGTGCTTGAAAACACCATATATTTT.

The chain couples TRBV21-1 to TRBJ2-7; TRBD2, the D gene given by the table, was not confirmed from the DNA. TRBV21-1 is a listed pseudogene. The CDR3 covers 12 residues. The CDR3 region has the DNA TGTATTATCATCAAAGGGGGGGACGAGCAGTACTTC. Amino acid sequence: CIIIKGGDEQYF.

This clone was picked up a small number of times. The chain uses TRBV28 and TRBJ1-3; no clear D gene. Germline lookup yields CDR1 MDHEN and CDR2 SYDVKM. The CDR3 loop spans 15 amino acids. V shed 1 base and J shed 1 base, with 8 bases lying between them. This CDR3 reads CASSLSQASGNTIYF. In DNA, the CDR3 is TGTGCCAGCAGTTTATCCCAAGCTTCTGGAAACACCATATATTTT.

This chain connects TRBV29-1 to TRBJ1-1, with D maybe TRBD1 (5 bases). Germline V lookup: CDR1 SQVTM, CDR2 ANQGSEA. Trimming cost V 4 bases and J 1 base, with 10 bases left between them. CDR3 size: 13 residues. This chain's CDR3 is CSVGADRNTEAFF. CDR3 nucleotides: TGCAGCGTTGGGGCTGACAGGAACACTGAAGCTTTCTTT.

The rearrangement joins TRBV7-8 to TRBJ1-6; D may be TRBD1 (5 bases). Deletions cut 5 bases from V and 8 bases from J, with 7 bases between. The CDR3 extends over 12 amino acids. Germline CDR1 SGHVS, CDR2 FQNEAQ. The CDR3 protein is CASSVQDSPLHF. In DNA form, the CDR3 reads TGTGCCAGCAGCGTACAGGATTCACCCCTCCACTTT.

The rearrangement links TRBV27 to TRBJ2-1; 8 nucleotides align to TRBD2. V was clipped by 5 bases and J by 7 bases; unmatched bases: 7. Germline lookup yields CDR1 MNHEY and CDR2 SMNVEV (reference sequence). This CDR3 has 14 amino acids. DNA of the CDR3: TGTGCCAGCAGTCCGAGCGGGAGTATAAATGAGCAGTTCTTC. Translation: CASSPSGSINEQFF.

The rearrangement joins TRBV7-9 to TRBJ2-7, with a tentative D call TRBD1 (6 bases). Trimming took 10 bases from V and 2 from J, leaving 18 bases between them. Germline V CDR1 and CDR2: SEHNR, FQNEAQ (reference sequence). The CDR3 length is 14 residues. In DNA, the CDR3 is TGTGCCAACCAGGGTTGGGGGCCCACCTACGAGCAGTACTTC. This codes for CANQGWGPTYEQYF.

DNA for the CDR3: TGTGCCAGCAGCTGGCGGGCAGGGAACACTGAAGCTTTCTTT. As protein: CASSWRAGNTEAFF. The chain combines TRBV5-6 with TRBJ1-1; D is undetermined. Trimming removed 3 bases at V and 1 base at J, with 10 bases between. From germline, CDR1 is SGHDT and CDR2 YYEEEE. CDR3 size: 14 residues. Together with reference TRBV5-6 and TRBJ1-1, the CDR3 gives the full variable domain: DAGVTQSPTHLIKTRGQQVTLRCSPKSGHDTVSWYQQALGQGPQFIFQYYEEEERQRGNFPDRFSGHQFPNYSSELNVNALLLGDSALYLCASSWRAGNTEAFFGQGTRLTVV.

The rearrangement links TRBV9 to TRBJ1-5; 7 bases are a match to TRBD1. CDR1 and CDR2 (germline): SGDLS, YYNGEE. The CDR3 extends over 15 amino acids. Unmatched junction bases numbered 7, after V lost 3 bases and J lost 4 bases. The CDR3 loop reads CASSASGTENQPQHF. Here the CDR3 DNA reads TGTGCCAGCAGCGCCTCCGGGACAGAGAATCAGCCCCAGCATTTT.

The CDR3 protein is CASSSGQSYEQYF. CDR3 in DNA: TGTGCCAGCAGCTCCGGACAGTCCTACGAGCAGTACTTC. The J gene is TRBJ2-7, the V gene TRBV11-3; perhaps TRBD1 as D (6 bases). The V end lost 4 bases, the J end lost 1 base, and 8 bases lay between the germline ends. The CDR3 totals 13 residues. The germline V gene encodes CDR1 SGHNT and CDR2 YENEEA.

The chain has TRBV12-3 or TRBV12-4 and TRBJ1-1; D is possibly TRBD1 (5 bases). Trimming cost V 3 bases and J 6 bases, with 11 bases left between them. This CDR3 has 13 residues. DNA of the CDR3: TGTGCCAGCAGTTTGGGCAGGGTTTCTGAAGCTTTCTTT. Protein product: CASSLGRVSEAFF.

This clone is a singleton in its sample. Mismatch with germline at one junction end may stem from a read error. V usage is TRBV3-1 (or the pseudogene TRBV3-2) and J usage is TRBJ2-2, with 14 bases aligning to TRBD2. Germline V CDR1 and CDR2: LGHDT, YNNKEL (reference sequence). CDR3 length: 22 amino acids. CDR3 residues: CASRQPPKGLAGENLNAGELFF. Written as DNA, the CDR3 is TGTGCCAGCCGCCAACCTCCGAAGGGACTAGCGGGAGAAAATTTGAACGCCGGGGAGCTGTTTTTT.

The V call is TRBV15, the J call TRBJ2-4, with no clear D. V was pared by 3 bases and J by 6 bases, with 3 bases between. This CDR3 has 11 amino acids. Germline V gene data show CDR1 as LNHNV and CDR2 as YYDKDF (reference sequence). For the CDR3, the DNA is TGTGCCACCAGCAGGAGAAACATTCAGTACTTC. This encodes CATSRRNIQYF.

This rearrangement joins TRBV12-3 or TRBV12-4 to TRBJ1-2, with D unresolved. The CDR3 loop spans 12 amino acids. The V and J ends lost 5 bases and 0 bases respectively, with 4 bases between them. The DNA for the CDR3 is TGTGCCAGCAGTACGGCTAACTATGGCTACACCTTC. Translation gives CASSTANYGYTF.

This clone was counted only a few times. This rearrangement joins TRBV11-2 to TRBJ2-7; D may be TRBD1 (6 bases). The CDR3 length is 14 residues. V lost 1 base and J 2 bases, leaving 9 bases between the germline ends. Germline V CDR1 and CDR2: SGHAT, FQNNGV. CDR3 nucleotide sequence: TGTGCCAGCAGCTTAGGGACAGCCCCCTACGAGCAGTACTTC. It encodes CASSLGTAPYEQYF.

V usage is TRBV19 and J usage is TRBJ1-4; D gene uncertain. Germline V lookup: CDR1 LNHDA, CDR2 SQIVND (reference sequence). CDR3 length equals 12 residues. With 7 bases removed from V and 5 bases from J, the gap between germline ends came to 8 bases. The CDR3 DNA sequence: TGTGCCAGTATGCGGAAGAATGAAAAACTGTTTTTT. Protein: CASMRKNEKLFF.

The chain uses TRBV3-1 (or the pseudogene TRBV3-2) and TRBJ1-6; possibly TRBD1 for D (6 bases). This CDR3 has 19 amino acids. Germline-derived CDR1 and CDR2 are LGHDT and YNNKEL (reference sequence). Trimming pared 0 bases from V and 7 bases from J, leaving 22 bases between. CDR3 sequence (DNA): TGTGCCAGCAGCCAAGAAGGCTTTTTTGGGGGCGCCGTGAATTCACCCCTCCACTTT. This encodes CASSQEGFFGGAVNSPLHF.

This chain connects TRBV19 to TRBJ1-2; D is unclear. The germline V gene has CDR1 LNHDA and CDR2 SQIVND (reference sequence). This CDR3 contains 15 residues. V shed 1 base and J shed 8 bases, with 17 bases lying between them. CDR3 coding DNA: TGTGCCAGTAGTATAGTCTCTCCGGCGGGTGGGGGCTACACCTTC. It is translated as CASSIVSPAGGGYTF.

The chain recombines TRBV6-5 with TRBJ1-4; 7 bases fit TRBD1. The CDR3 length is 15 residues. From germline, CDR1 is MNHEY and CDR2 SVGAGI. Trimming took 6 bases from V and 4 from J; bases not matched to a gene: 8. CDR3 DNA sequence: TGTGCCAGCAGCAACGGACAGGCCTTTAATGAAAAACTGTTTTTT. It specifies CASSNGQAFNEKLFF.

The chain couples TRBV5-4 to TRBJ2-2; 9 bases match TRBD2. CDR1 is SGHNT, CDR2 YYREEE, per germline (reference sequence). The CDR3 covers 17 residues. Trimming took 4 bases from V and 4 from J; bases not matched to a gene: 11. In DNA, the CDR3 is TGTGCCAGCAGCCCTCCCTTAGGAGCGGGGGGCACCGGGGAGCTGTTTTTT. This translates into CASSPPLGAGGTGELFF.

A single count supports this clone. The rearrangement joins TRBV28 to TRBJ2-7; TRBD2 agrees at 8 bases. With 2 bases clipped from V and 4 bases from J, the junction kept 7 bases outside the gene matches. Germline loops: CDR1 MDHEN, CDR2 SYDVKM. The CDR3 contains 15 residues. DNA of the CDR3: TGTGCCAGCAGTTTACCAAGGACTAGCCGGTACGAGCAGTACTTC. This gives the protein CASSLPRTSRYEQYF.

The CDR3 loop is CASSWTSSLETQYF. CDR3 nucleotides: TGTGCCAGCAGTTGGACTAGCTCCTTGGAGACCCAGTACTTC. The V and J genes are TRBV6-5 and TRBJ2-5; 8 positions match TRBD2. CDR3 size: 14 residues. V lost 4 bases, J lost 5 bases, and 6 bases stayed unmatched. CDR1 is MNHEY, CDR2 SVGAGI, per germline.